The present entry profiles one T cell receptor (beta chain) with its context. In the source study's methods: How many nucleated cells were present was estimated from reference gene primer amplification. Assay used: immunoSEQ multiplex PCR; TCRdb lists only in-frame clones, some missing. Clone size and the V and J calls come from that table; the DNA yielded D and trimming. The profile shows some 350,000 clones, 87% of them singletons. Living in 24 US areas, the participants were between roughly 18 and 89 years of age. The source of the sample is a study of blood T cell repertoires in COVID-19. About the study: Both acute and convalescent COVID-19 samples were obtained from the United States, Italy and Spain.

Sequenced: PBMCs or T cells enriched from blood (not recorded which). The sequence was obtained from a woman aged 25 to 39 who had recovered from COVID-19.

The CDR3 protein is CASSVTGGRETQYF. The CDR3 region has the DNA TGTGCCAGTAGTGTGACAGGGGGCAGGGAGACCCAGTACTTC. The chain links TRBV19 to TRBJ2-5; 10 bases map to TRBD1. There are 14 residues in the CDR3. Trimming at V came to 5 bases and at J to 5 bases, leaving 5 bases not matched to a gene. Germline V gene lookup returns CDR1 LNHDA and CDR2 SQIVND (reference sequence). The full variable domain, rest sourced from reference TRBV19 and TRBJ2-5, is DGGITQSPKYLFRKEGQNVTLSCEQNLNHDAMYWYRQDPGQGLRLIYYSQIVNDFQKGDIAEGYSVSREKKESFPLTVTSAQKNPTAFYLCASSVTGGRETQYFGPGTRLLVL.